This passage covers 7 T cell receptor beta chains from one sample sequenced in a study of CD8+ T cells in alopecia areata. Extracted RNA was reverse transcribed into cDNA, the sequencing template. This table comes from immunoSEQ multiplex PCR, and its TCRdb copy is limited to in-frame clones, with some not included. The sample shows a few hundred thousand clones, 35% to 40% of them seen only once. As to treatment: oral pan-JAK inhibitor, 5-10 mg twice daily. The source material was CD4+ T cells sorted from blood, sampled around week 31, from a patient treated with tofacitinib. These receptors all come from a human donor with alopecia areata.

There are a few counts of this clone. The V call is TRBV25-1, the J call TRBJ2-7; possibly TRBD1 for D (5 bases). V lost 7 bases and J lost 0, with 13 bases in between. CDR3 length equals 14 residues. Looked up from germline, CDR1 is MGHDK and CDR2 is SYGVNS. CDR3 nucleotide sequence: TGTGCCAGCACTCCGTGGGGCAGCTCCTACGAGCAGTACTTC. Amino acid sequence: CASTPWGSSYEQYF.

CDR3 in amino acids: CAISDGLAVTGEQYF. CDR3 DNA: TGTGCCATCAGTGATGGCCTAGCGGTTACCGGGGAGCAGTACTTC. The rearrangement uses TRBV10-3 and TRBJ2-7, with 7 nucleotides matching TRBD2. The CDR3 covers 15 residues. V dropped 3 bases and J dropped 7; count of bases not matched to a gene: 12. CDR1 is ENHRY and CDR2 is SYGVKD in the germline V gene.

The chain couples TRBV7-9 to TRBJ1-1; weak D call: TRBD1 (5 bases). CDR1 SEHNR and CDR2 FQNEAQ come from the germline V gene (reference sequence). V dropped 5 bases and J dropped 0 bases, with 13 bases sitting between them. The CDR3 covers 15 residues. The CDR3 DNA reads TGTGCCAGCAGCCCTACCGGGACGGTGAACACTGAAGCTTTCTTT. Protein product: CASSPTGTVNTEAFF.

In this sample, this clone turned up a few times. One end of the junction is discordant with germline, which a read error may explain. This chain connects TRBV29-1 to TRBJ2-1; 8 nucleotides match TRBD2. From germline, CDR1 is SQVTM and CDR2 ANQGSEA. The CDR3 is made up of 11 amino acids. DNA of the CDR3: TGCAGCTTTGATCCGGGACTAGGGCAGTTCTTC. Amino acid sequence: CSFDPGLGQFF.

V and J are TRBV6-5 and TRBJ2-6, with a possible D match to TRBD1 (5 bases). Trimming pared 6 bases from V and 2 bases from J, leaving 11 bases between. CDR1 and CDR2 from the germline V gene are MNHEY and SVGAGI. This CDR3 is 15 amino acids long. This CDR3 is CASRSGSTGANVLTF. For the CDR3, the DNA is TGTGCCAGCAGGTCAGGGTCTACTGGGGCCAACGTCCTGACTTTC.

This clone was seen more than once but under ten times. The rearrangement links TRBV10-3 to TRBJ2-1, with 9 nucleotides matching TRBD1. J gave up 4 bases and V 4 bases, and 5 bases lay outside the gene matches. Looked up from germline, CDR1 is ENHRY and CDR2 is SYGVKD. The CDR3 has 15 residues. CDR3 sequence: CAISGPGQGYNEQFF. CDR3 nucleotides: TGTGCCATCAGTGGGCCGGGACAGGGATACAATGAGCAGTTCTTC.

This chain joins TRBV7-6 and TRBJ2-7; maybe TRBD1 (5 bases). The germline CDR1 and CDR2 sequences are SGHVS and FNYEAQ. The CDR3 consists of 16 residues. Trimming removed 5 bases at V and 3 bases at J, with 20 bases between. The DNA of the CDR3 is TGTGCCAGCAGCCCGCAAGAAGGGGCCGCTTTCTACGAGCAGTACTTC. Its translation: CASSPQEGAAFYEQYF.